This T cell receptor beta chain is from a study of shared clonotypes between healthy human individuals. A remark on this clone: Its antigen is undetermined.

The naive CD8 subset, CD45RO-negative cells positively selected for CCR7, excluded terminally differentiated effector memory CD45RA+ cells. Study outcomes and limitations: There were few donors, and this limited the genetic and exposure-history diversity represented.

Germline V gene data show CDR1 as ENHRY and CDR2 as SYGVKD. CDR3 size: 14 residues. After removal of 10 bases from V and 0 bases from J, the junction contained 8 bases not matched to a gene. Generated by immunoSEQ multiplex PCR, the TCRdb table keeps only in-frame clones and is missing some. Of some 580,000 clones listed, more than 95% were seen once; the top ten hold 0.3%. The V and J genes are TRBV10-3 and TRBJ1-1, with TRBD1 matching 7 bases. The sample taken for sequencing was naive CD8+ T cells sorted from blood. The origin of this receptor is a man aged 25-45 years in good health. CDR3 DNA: TGTGCCAGCTATTCCGGGACAGTGAACACTGAAGCTTTCTTT. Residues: CASYSGTVNTEAFF.